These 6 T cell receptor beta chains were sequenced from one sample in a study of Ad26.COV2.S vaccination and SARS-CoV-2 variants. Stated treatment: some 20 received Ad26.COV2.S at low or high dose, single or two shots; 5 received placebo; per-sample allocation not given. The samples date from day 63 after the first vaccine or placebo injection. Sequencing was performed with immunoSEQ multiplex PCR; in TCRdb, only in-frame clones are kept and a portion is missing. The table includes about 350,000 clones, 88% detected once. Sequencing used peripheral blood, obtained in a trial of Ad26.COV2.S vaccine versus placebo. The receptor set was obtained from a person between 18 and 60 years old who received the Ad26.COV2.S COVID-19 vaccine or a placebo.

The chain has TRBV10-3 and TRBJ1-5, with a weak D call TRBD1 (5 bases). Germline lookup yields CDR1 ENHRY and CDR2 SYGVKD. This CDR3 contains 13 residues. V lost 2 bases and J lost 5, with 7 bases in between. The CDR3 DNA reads TGTGCCATCAGTGAGGGGGCCTATCAGCCCCAGCATTTT. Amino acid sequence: CAISEGAYQPQHF.

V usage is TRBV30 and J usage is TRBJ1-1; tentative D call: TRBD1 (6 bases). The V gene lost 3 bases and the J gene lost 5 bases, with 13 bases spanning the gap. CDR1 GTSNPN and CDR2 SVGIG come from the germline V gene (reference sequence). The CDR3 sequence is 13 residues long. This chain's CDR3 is CAWRPQGRTEAFF. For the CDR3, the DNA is TGTGCCTGGAGGCCACAGGGTCGGACTGAAGCTTTCTTT.

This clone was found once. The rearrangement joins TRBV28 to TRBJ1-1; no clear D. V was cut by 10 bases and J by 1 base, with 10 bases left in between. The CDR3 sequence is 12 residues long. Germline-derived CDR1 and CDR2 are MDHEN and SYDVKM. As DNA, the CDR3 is TGTGCCACCCTGGAGTGGAACACTGAAGCTTTCTTT. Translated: CATLEWNTEAFF.

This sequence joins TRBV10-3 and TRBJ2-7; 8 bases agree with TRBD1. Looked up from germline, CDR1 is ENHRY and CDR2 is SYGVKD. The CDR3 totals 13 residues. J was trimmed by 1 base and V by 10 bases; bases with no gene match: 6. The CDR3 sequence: CATKGQVSYEQYF. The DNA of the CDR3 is TGTGCCACCAAGGGACAGGTTTCCTACGAGCAGTACTTC.

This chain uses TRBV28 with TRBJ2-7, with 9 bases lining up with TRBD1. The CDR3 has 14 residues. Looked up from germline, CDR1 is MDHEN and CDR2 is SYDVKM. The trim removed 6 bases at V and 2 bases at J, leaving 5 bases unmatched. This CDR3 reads CASRTGGDPYEQYF. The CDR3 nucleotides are TGTGCCAGCAGAACAGGGGGCGATCCCTACGAGCAGTACTTC.

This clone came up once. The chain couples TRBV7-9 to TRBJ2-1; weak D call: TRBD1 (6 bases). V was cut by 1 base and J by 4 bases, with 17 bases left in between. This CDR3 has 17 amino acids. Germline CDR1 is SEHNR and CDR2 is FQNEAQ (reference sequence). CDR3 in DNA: TGTGCCAGCAGCTTAGTTTTAACAGGGCTTTCGTACAATGAGCAGTTCTTC. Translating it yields CASSLVLTGLSYNEQFF. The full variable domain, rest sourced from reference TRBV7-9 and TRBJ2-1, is DTGVSQNPRHKITKRGQNVTFRCDPISEHNRLYWYRQTLGQGPEFLTYFQNEAQLEKSRLLSDRFSAERPKGSFSTLEIQRTEQGDSAMYLCASSLVLTGLSYNEQFFGPGTRLTVL.